This T cell receptor beta chain was identified in a study of response to subunit inactivated influenza vaccine. Study-wide results and limits: Each seasonal influenza vaccination, the authors suggested, recruits few new T cells.

Of note for this clonotype: Its antigen is unknown.

TCRdb itself ran the RT-PCR reads through MiXCR, one entry per CDR3 protein. This sample carries about 580,000 distinct CDR3 sequences, 14% of them seen once, and the ten largest clones take 8.5% to 14%. The CDR3 spans 16 residues. J gave up 5 bases and V 6 bases, and 15 bases lay outside the gene matches. Per germline, CDR1 DFQATT and CDR2 SNEGSKA (reference sequence). V usage is TRBV20-1 and J usage is TRBJ2-5, with 10 bases that match TRBD1. This receptor was taken from a middle-aged man who received an inactivated influenza vaccine. Source: PBMCs from blood, taken 11 to 12 days after vaccination. The CDR3 reads CSATPGRQGARETQYF. In nucleotides, the CDR3 is TGCAGTGCAACCCCCGGGAGACAGGGGGCGCGGGAGACCCAGTACTTC.